Below, 14 T cell receptor beta chains from the same sample are listed, as sequenced in a study of TIL therapy for anti-PD-1-resistant metastatic lung cancer. Time point given: pre-treatment sample, taken before nivolumab and TIL therapy. The libraries were made with immunoSEQ v3. Here immunoSEQ multiplex PCR was the method, and the copy in TCRdb shows in-frame clones only, minus some. The profile shows approximately 60,000 clones, roughly 80% of them singletons. The source material was blood, sampled at baseline. The source is a person aged 25 to 79 with non-small cell lung cancer.

This chain connects TRBV5-6 to TRBJ2-2, with a tentative D call TRBD2 (5 bases). The germline V and J ends were trimmed by 0 bases and 4 bases, with 10 bases remaining between them. The CDR3 sequence is 15 residues long. In germline, CDR1 is SGHDT, CDR2 YYEEEE. The CDR3 loop is CASSLVGTSTGELFF. For the CDR3, the DNA is TGTGCCAGCAGCTTGGTGGGAACTAGCACCGGGGAGCTGTTTTTT.

The V gene is TRBV30, the J gene TRBJ1-5; 9 nucleotides align to TRBD1. Per germline, CDR1 GTSNPN and CDR2 SVGIG (reference sequence). The CDR3 is 13 residues long. V dropped 5 bases and J dropped 4; count of bases not matched to a gene: 3. The CDR3 region is CAWSGTGNQPQHF. The CDR3 nucleotides read TGTGCCTGGTCCGGGACAGGGAATCAGCCCCAGCATTTT.

The J gene is TRBJ1-1, the V gene TRBV7-2, with D tentatively TRBD1 (5 bases). Trimming left V 2 bases short and J 0 bases short, with 13 bases between. The CDR3 covers 16 residues. CDR1 and CDR2 (germline): SGHTA, FQGNSA. The CDR3 sequence is CASSLNPTVLNTEAFF. Here the CDR3 DNA reads TGTGCCAGCAGCTTAAACCCGACAGTCCTGAACACTGAAGCTTTCTTT.

The J gene is TRBJ2-7, the V gene TRBV6-1; 8 positions match TRBD2. Germline V CDR1 and CDR2: MNHNS, SASEGT. There are 15 residues in the CDR3. With V trimmed by 8 bases and J by 3 bases, 12 bases remained unmatched. The CDR3 reads CASGEGVAGYYEQYF. The CDR3 nucleotides are TGTGCCAGCGGGGAGGGGGTAGCGGGGTACTACGAGCAGTACTTC.

In its sample, this clone was seen once. This chain joins TRBV5-4 and TRBJ2-3, with 13 positions matching TRBD2. V lost 4 bases to trimming and J lost 3 bases; unmatched junction nucleotides: 5. CDR3 size: 16 residues. Germline CDR1 is SGHNT and CDR2 is YYREEE (reference sequence). DNA for the CDR3: TGTGCCAGCAGCCTGGGACTAGCGGGGAGTACAGATACGCAGTATTTT. Amino acid sequence: CASSLGLAGSTDTQYF.

The rearrangement uses TRBV4-3 and TRBJ1-2, with 7 bases aligning to TRBD1. The CDR3 sequence is 15 residues long. Trimming cost V 2 bases and J 2 bases; bases outside gene matches: 5. The germline V gene encodes CDR1 LGHNA and CDR2 YSLEER. CDR3 in amino acids: CASSQSARGNYGYTF. For the CDR3, the DNA is TGCGCCAGCAGCCAATCGGCCAGGGGGAACTATGGCTACACCTTC.

This clone has only a few counts. This sequence joins TRBV19 and TRBJ2-3; 7 bases map to TRBD2. V dropped 3 bases and J dropped 0; count of bases not matched to a gene: 6. This CDR3 is built from 16 residues. CDR1 and CDR2 from the germline V gene are LNHDA and SQIVND (reference sequence). The CDR3 coding sequence is TGTGCCAGTAGTATTATCCAGCGGGACAGCACAGATACGCAGTATTTT. Encoded protein: CASSIIQRDSTDTQYF.

Written as DNA, the CDR3 is TGCAGCGTTGTTGGGACTAGCGGTTGGGAGACCCAGTACTTC. Residues: CSVVGTSGWETQYF. V is TRBV29-1 and J is TRBJ2-5; 11 nucleotides line up with TRBD2. CDR1 is SQVTM and CDR2 is ANQGSEA in the germline V gene. The CDR3 length is 14 residues. V dropped 4 bases and J dropped 5; count of bases not matched to a gene: 6.

Only a few counts were recorded for this clone. The V gene is TRBV19, the J gene TRBJ2-1; TRBD1 is a possible D gene (6 bases). Trimming left V 6 bases short and J 6 bases short, with 15 bases between. The CDR3 has 14 residues. Germline assignment: CDR1 LNHDA and CDR2 SQIVND (reference sequence). In nucleotides, the CDR3 is TGTGCCAGTAGGCCACCGGGCAGGGGCAATGAGCAGTTCTTC. Protein product: CASRPPGRGNEQFF. The whole variable domain, remainder taken from reference TRBV19 and TRBJ2-1, is DGGITQSPKYLFRKEGQNVTLSCEQNLNHDAMYWYRQDPGQGLRLIYYSQIVNDFQKGDIAEGYSVSREKKESFPLTVTSAQKNPTAFYLCASRPPGRGNEQFFGPGTRLTVL.

The chain employs TRBV27 and TRBJ1-1; D remains unclear. Per germline, CDR1 MNHEY and CDR2 SMNVEV (reference sequence). V was pared by 2 bases and J by 3 bases, with 13 bases between. This CDR3 is 15 amino acids long. CDR3 bases: TGTGCCAGCAGTTTACAACTCGGAATTCACACTGAAGCTTTCTTT. It is translated as CASSLQLGIHTEAFF.

The rearrangement joins TRBV5-6 to TRBJ2-7; 8 bases match TRBD2. The germline V gene encodes CDR1 SGHDT and CDR2 YYEEEE. The V segment lost 0 bases and the J segment 4 bases; nucleotides outside the gene matches: 9. The CDR3 runs to 16 residues. The DNA of the CDR3 is TGTGCCAGCAGCTTGGAGCTAGCGGGCCCTCGGTACGAGCAGTACTTC. Translated: CASSLELAGPRYEQYF.

This clone was observed a few times. The gene calls are TRBV7-9 and TRBJ2-1; D not certain. Germline CDR1 is SEHNR and CDR2 is FQNEAQ (reference sequence). Trimming took 2 bases from V and 1 from J, leaving 6 bases between them. The CDR3 runs 14 residues. The CDR3 loop is CASSLLGSYNEQFF. Written as DNA, the CDR3 is TGTGCCAGCAGCTTATTAGGATCCTACAATGAGCAGTTCTTC.

This clone was counted a single time. The CDR3 nucleotides are TGTGCCAGTAGCCGTGACACGTTTAACTATGGCTACACCTTC. Protein sequence: CASSRDTFNYGYTF. This chain uses TRBV19 with TRBJ1-2; D gene ambiguous. Trimming stripped 6 bases from V and 1 base from J, with 12 bases between. This CDR3 has 14 residues. The germline V gene encodes CDR1 LNHDA and CDR2 SQIVND (reference sequence).

This chain uses TRBV5-6 with TRBJ2-2; 12 bases line up with TRBD1. The CDR3 runs to 18 residues. The germline V gene has CDR1 SGHDT and CDR2 YYEEEE. V trimming: 4 bases; J trimming: 0 bases; junction bases outside the gene matches: 7. DNA of the CDR3: TGTGCCAGCAGCCCCGGGACAGGGGGCGCTTCGAACACCGGGGAGCTGTTTTTT. It translates to CASSPGTGGASNTGELFF.